This note documents a single T cell receptor beta chain sequence. What it recognizes is unknown. A quantitative 5'-RACE method, one with molecular barcodes, was used to make TCR beta libraries. Each CDR3 protein is one row after TCRdb ran MiXCR on the 5' RACE reads. The table includes about 140,000 distinct CDR3 sequences, around a third detected once. This record belongs to a study of CD8 T cells in ankylosing spondylitis. Regarding the study as a whole: Blood from ankylosing spondylitis patients appeared to carry a characteristic eight-variant TCR beta motif.

The sample comprised synovial fluid, either unsorted or a sorted T cell fraction (not recorded which). This TCR came from a male donor with ankylosing spondylitis.

The CDR3 DNA follows: TGTGCCAGCAGTCCCGGGACAGGGTTGTATACTGAAGCTTTCTTT. It codes for CASSPGTGLYTEAFF. The gene calls are TRBV28 and TRBJ1-1; 9 bases map to TRBD1. The CDR3 is 15 amino acids. Trimming at V came to 5 bases and at J to 5 bases, leaving 9 bases not matched to a gene. Germline CDR1 and CDR2: MDHEN and SYDVKM. Full variable domain (rest looked up from reference TRBV28 and TRBJ1-1): DVKVTQSSRYLVKRTGEKVFLECVQDMDHENMFWYRQDPGLGLRLIYFSYDVKMKEKGDIPEGYSVSREKKERFSLILESASTNQTSMYLCASSPGTGLYTEAFFGQGTRLTVV.